This T cell receptor beta chain was retrieved from a study of blood T cell repertoires in COVID-19 (dated by TCRdb to 2019 to 2021). In terms of the full investigation: Samples from collaborators originated in the United States, Italy and Spain and spanned both the acute and convalescent phases of COVID-19. The repertoires were made available in a free public database intended to serve as a resource for research on the immune response to SARS-CoV-2. Subjects who had been exposed to COVID-19, were actively infected with it, or had recovered from it provided the deeply sampled blood TCRbeta repertoires that made up the dataset. Samples came from the ongoing ImmuneRACE study (first 160 participants) plus 1,254 subjects from 6 global collaborators. The prospective study material was composed of cDNA or gDNA derived from T cells, B-cell-depleted T cells, or PBMCs. Where available, HLA class I and class II types were taken from metadata supplied by the sample provider and were not determined by assay-based typing. Nearly every sample came with metadata listing a de-identified subject ID, COVID-19 status, age in years and sex.

The germline V gene (reference sequence) provides CDR1 SEHNR and CDR2 FQNEAQ. From the cysteine up to the phenylalanine, the CDR3 has a length of 14 residues. The sequence is cut down to CDR3 DNA, 42 bases in frame from base 1. V is shortened by 3 bases, J by 9 bases, and the region joining them spans 15 bases. With respect to this clone: Its antigen target is currently unknown. Base-call qualities are not available, and no considerably larger clone is one nucleotide away.

The immunoSEQ Assay, a bias-controlled multiplex PCR, was used to amplify TCRbeta CDR3 regions from genomic DNA. The source study handled its data this way. The number of nucleated cells in each sample was estimated from the amplification of reference gene primers within the assay. Sequence reads were collapsed and filtered to measure the absolute abundance of every unique TCRbeta CDR3 rearrangement. For each sample, productive Simpson clonality was calculated by taking the square root of Simpson's diversity index across productive rearrangements. TCRdb took this table from immuneACCESS and kept in-frame rearrangements with V and J called. Such tables lack part of the clones; where checked against another copy, unresolved V genes explain under half of the gap, and the rest is unexplained. The V and J calls and the clone size are those of that table, but D and trimming were determined from the DNA. The sample contains over 60,000 clones, around 80% of them found a single time. The top ten constitute 18% of the sample.

What the authors observed across the whole study: Clinical and demographic metadata were provided uncurated, with the amount varying by source and participant.

Whole blood was collected in K2EDTA tubes by collaborating institutions according to the institutions' own protocols. For TCRbeta analysis, collaborators shipped samples as frozen whole blood, isolated PBMCs, or DNA extracted from either of those sample types. Here the chain combines TRBV7-9 and TRBJ2-1; matching of 6 bases hints at TRBD2 as the D gene. Sequences were obtained from peripheral blood. This clonotype was sampled from a human donor in a cohort sampled during active COVID-19. The CDR3 here reads CASSLEWGVGEQFF. Here is the DNA: TGTGCCAGCAGCTTGGAGTGGGGGGTGGGTGAGCAGTTCTTC.